These T cell receptor beta chains were read from a single sample in a study of cytotoxic CD8 clonotypes in ibrutinib-treated CLL. Measured with immunoSEQ multiplex PCR; TCRdb has only the in-frame clones, and not every one. Of approximately 130,000 clones listed, around four fifths are singletons. This sample comprised PBMCs, obtained after 24 months of ibrutinib treatment. The receptor set was obtained from a human donor with chronic lymphocytic leukemia. The CDR3 runs from the conserved cysteine through the conserved F or W. The D gene is left open where the match is weak. Clone size is stated in some rows and not others, as once, few, many or a class when expanded.

D	J	size	V	DNA	CDR3
TRBD2	TRBJ2-5	.	TRBV7-2	TGTGCCAGCAGCTTAGTTGTGCGGGGGGTCCAAGAGACCCAGTACTTC	CASSLVVRGVQETQYF
TRBD1	TRBJ1-6	once	TRBV7-9	TGTGCCAGCAGCTTAGGACAGGGGTTTAATTCACCCCTCCACTTT	CASSLGQGFNSPLHF
TRBD1	TRBJ1-3	once	TRBV19	TGTGCCAGTAGTACCCAACAGGGGAACACCATATATTTT	CASSTQQGNTIYF
TRBD2	TRBJ2-7	once	TRBV6-1	TGTGCCAGCGGGGGACTAGCGGGGTACGAGCAGTACTTC	CASGGLAGYEQYF
.	TRBJ2-3	.	TRBV5-8	TGTGCCAGCAGCTTGGCCTTGAGGGTACCCATCTCGGATACGCAGTATTTT	CASSLALRVPISDTQYF
TRBD1	TRBJ1-5	.	TRBV28	TGTGCCAGCAGCCACAGGGACAGGGGGGCCAATCAGCCCCAGCATTTT	CASSHRDRGANQPQHF
.	TRBJ2-5	.	TRBV10-3	TGTGCCATCAGTGAGAGCCAAGAGACCCAGTACTTC	CAISESQETQYF
.	TRBJ2-3	.	TRBV30	TGTGCCTGGAGTGTGAGATTGCAGGCAGATACGCAGTATTTT	CAWSVRLQADTQYF
.	TRBJ1-6	.	TRBV7-2	TGTGCCAGCAGCCCCTCTCAGGGACGGTCATACTTT	CASSPSQGRSYF
.	TRBJ2-7	.	TRBV7-2	TGTGCCAGCAGCTTAGCGGGGAAACTCGAGCAGTACTTC	CASSLAGKLEQYF
.	TRBJ2-3	.	TRBV4-3	TGCGCCAGCAGTGACACAGGGCCCACAGATACGCAGTATTTT	CASSDTGPTDTQYF
TRBD1	TRBJ1-1	.	TRBV19	TGTGCCAGTAGTATTGCGGGCGTAGTAACAGGGGGCACTGAAGCTTTCTTT	CASSIAGVVTGGTEAFF
TRBD1	TRBJ1-1	.	TRBV2	TGTGCCAGCAGCTGGACAGGGGACACTGAAGCTTTCTTT	CASSWTGDTEAFF
.	TRBJ1-6	.	TRBV7-2	TGTGCCAGCAGCTTAGACAGGGACATTTCACCCCTCCACTTT	CASSLDRDISPLHF
.	TRBJ1-3	once	TRBV5-6	TGTGCCAGCAGCTTGGATCCGGGGGCCTGGTCTGGAAACACCATATATTTT	CASSLDPGAWSGNTIYF
.	TRBJ1-5	.	TRBV19	TGTGCCAGTAGTTTTCGAAACAGGGACAATCAGCCCCAGCATTTT	CASSFRNRDNQPQHF
.	TRBJ1-6	.	TRBV10-3	TGTGCCACTCTGGGTGGGGGCTCCTATAATTCACCCCTCCACTTT	CATLGGGSYNSPLHF
.	TRBJ2-7	once	TRBV13	TGTGCCAGCAGCGCGGGCGGGACATTAGAGGGCGAGCAGTACTTC	CASSAGGTLEGEQYF
TRBD2	TRBJ2-4	.	TRBV7-2	TGTGCCAGCAGCCCCGGGACTAGCGGGGGGGCCGTTGCCAAAAACATTCAGTACTTC	CASSPGTSGGAVAKNIQYF
TRBD1	TRBJ1-2	.	TRBV9	TGTGCCAGCAGCTTCGGGACAGGGTCGTATGGCTACACCTTC	CASSFGTGSYGYTF
.	TRBJ1-2	.	TRBV9	TGTGCCAGCAGCCCCCAAGGGGGCTATGGCTACACCTTC	CASSPQGGYGYTF
.	TRBJ2-3	.	TRBV10-3	TGTGCCATCAGTGAGTCGACGGGCACAGATACGCAGTATTTT	CAISESTGTDTQYF
.	TRBJ1-3	.	TRBV5-1	TGCGCCAGCAGCTTGGGGGCCACCTGGCAGGGCGGTGGAAACACCATATATTTT	CASSLGATWQGGGNTIYF
TRBD1	TRBJ2-3	.	TRBV28	TGTGCCAGCAGTTCACAGGGGCCCGCTAGCACAGATACGCAGTATTTT	CASSSQGPASTDTQYF
.	TRBJ2-7	.	TRBV7-2	TGTGCCAGCGGCCGAGGGGGGGGGTCCGAGCAGTACTTC	CASGRGGGSEQYF
.	TRBJ1-2	.	TRBV28	TGTGCCAGCACAGGGAGCAGGGATGGCTACACCTTC	CASTGSRDGYTF
.	TRBJ1-1	.	TRBV30	TGTGCCTGGAGTGTAACAGGGAGGACTGAAGCTTTCTTT	CAWSVTGRTEAFF
TRBD2	TRBJ2-3	.	TRBV5-1	TGCGCCAGCAGCCGACTAGCGGGAGGGGCAGATACGCAGTATTTT	CASSRLAGGADTQYF
.	TRBJ2-1	.	TRBV18	TGTGCCAGCTCACCTCGGGGCCAAGACTACAATGAGCAGTTCTTC	CASSPRGQDYNEQFF
.	TRBJ1-1	.	TRBV19	TGTGCCAGTAGTATGATGGGTTTTGCGGACACTGAAGCTTTCTTT	CASSMMGFADTEAFF
.	TRBJ2-7	.	TRBV25-1	TGTGCCAGCAGTGAATCCAGACAGGCGAACTACGAGCAGTACTTC	CASSESRQANYEQYF
.	TRBJ2-1	once	TRBV30	TGTGCCTGGAGTGTTACTTTAGGGTCCTTCAATGAGCAGTTCTTC	CAWSVTLGSFNEQFF
.	TRBJ2-5	.	TRBV7-3	TGTGCCAGCAGCTTAACCCGCTTGGGGACCCAGTACTTC	CASSLTRLGTQYF
.	TRBJ2-1	once	TRBV11-1	TGTGCCAGCAGCGGGGACGGAAGCTCCTACAATGAGCAGTTCTTC	CASSGDGSSYNEQFF
TRBD2	TRBJ2-1	.	TRBV2	TGTGCCAGCAGTGGGACTAGCGGGCGAAACAATGAGCAGTTCTTC	CASSGTSGRNNEQFF
TRBD1	TRBJ1-6	.	TRBV7-8	TGTGCCAGCAGCCTGGGACAGGGGGACTCCGTAAATAATTCACCCCTCCACTTT	CASSLGQGDSVNNSPLHF
TRBD2	TRBJ2-3	.	TRBV5-1	TGCGCCAGCAGCCCTGCCCGACTAGCGGGGGGCGGAGATACGCAGTATTTT	CASSPARLAGGGDTQYF
.	TRBJ1-1	.	TRBV6-1	TGTGCCAGCAGCCTACAGGGCCGGGCGGGCACTGAAGCTTTCTTT	CASSLQGRAGTEAFF
TRBD2	TRBJ2-1	.	TRBV27	TGTGCCAGCAGGTCTAGCGGGGAAGGCGATGAGCAGTTCTTC	CASRSSGEGDEQFF
.	TRBJ1-2	few	TRBV29-1	TGCAGCGTTGAGGTCCAGTCTTGGGGCTACACCTTC	CSVEVQSWGYTF
.	TRBJ2-3	.	TRBV15	TGTGCCACCAGCAGAGATCCCTCGGGGGATACGCAGTATTTT	CATSRDPSGDTQYF
.	TRBJ2-1	.	TRBV29-1	TGCAGCGTTCTGGATCTCCCTGGGCCCTACAATGAGCAGTTCTTC	CSVLDLPGPYNEQFF
.	TRBJ2-5	.	TRBV2	TGTGCCAGCGGGCTAGAAAATCAAGAGACCCAGTACTTC	CASGLENQETQYF
TRBD1	TRBJ2-1	.	TRBV4-1	TGCGCCAGCAGCCAGTCATACCGGGACAGCAACTACAATGAGCAGTTCTTC	CASSQSYRDSNYNEQFF
.	TRBJ2-5	.	TRBV4-3	TGCGCCAGCAGTTTTACAGTACAAGAGACCCAGTACTTC	CASSFTVQETQYF
TRBD2	TRBJ2-7	.	TRBV15	TGTGCCACCAGCAGGGCGACTAGCGGCTACGAGCAGTACTTC	CATSRATSGYEQYF
TRBD2	TRBJ2-1	.	TRBV5-1	TGCGCCAGCAGCCCGACGACTAGCGGGGGATTCAATGAGCAGTTCTTC	CASSPTTSGGFNEQFF
.	TRBJ1-4	.	TRBV6-5	TGTGCCAGCAGTTACTTGGGACAACTCGATGAAAAACTGTTTTTT	CASSYLGQLDEKLFF
.	TRBJ2-1	once	TRBV5-1	TGCGCCAGCAGCTTGTTTTGGCAGGGGGGTTCCTACAATGAGCAGTTCTTC	CASSLFWQGGSYNEQFF
.	TRBJ2-1	.	TRBV7-9	TGTGCCAGCAGCCTCGGGGTGATATCCTACAATGAGCAGTTCTTC	CASSLGVISYNEQFF
.	TRBJ2-1	.	TRBV29-1	TGCAGCGTTGGGGGGTTCTATGAGCAGTTCTTC	CSVGGFYEQFF
TRBD1	TRBJ1-1	.	TRBV11-1	TGTGCCAGCAGCTTGACAGGGATGGGCACTGAAGCTTTCTTT	CASSLTGMGTEAFF
.	TRBJ1-2	.	TRBV30	TGTGCCTGGAGTGTACTCCACGGCTATGGCTACACCTTC	CAWSVLHGYGYTF
TRBD1	TRBJ1-2	.	TRBV19	TGTGCCAGTAGCCCAGACAGGGATGACTATGGCTACACCTTC	CASSPDRDDYGYTF
.	TRBJ2-7	.	TRBV5-5	TGTGCCAGCAGCTCAGGAGCGAACTACGAGCAGTACTTC	CASSSGANYEQYF
.	TRBJ2-1	.	TRBV4-3	TGCGCCAGCAGCCAAGACGTCAGGGGGGCCCCCCTAGGGGAGCAGTTCTTC	CASSQDVRGAPLGEQFF
TRBD1	TRBJ1-4	.	TRBV18	TGTGCCAGCTCACCACCGAATCAGGGGGGTGAAAAACTGTTTTTT	CASSPPNQGGEKLFF
.	TRBJ2-1	few	TRBV29-1	TGCAGCGGCGGGGCCGCAGGTAGGCAGTTCTTC	CSGGAAGRQFF